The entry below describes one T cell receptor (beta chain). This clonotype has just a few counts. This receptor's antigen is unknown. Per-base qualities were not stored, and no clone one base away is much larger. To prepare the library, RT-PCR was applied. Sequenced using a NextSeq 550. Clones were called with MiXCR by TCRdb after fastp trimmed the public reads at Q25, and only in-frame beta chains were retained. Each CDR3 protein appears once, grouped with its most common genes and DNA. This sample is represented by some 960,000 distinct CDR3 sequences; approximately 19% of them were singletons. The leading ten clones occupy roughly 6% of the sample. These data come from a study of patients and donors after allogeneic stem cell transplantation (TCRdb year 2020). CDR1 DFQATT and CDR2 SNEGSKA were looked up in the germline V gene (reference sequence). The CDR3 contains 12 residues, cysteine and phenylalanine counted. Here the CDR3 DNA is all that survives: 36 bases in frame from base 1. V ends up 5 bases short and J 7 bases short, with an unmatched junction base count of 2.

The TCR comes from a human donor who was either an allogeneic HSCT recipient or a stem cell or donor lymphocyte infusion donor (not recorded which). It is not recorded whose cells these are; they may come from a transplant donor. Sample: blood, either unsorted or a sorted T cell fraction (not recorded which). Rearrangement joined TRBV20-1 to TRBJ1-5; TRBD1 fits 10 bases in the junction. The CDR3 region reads CSAGQGEQPQHF. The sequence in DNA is TGCAGTGCTGGACAGGGGGAACAGCCCCAGCATTTT.